Listed below are T cell receptor beta chains from one sample, sequenced in a study of PD-L1 blockade in urothelial cancer. Measured with immunoSEQ multiplex PCR; TCRdb has only the in-frame clones, and not every one. The sample records 40,000 or so clones, approximately 80% being singletons. Here the sequenced sample was PBMCs, taken around atezolizumab (anti-PD-L1) treatment. The receptors derive from a man aged 65-85 years with urothelial cancer. Each CDR3 is given with its conserved first and last residue. Fields, in order: J gene, D gene, V gene, clone size, CDR3 DNA, CDR3 protein. The D gene is left open where the match is weak. Only part of the rows carry a size: once, few, many, or a class if the clone is expanded.

TRBJ2-3 . TRBV27 . TGTGCCAGCAGTTTACGGTCGCTAGCGGGGACAGGTACGCAGTATTTT CASSLRSLAGTGTQYF
TRBJ1-4 . TRBV5-5 . TGTGCCAGCAGGCTTAGTCCCGAATCAGGGGAAAAACTGTTTTTT CASRLSPESGEKLFF
TRBJ1-1 TRBD1 TRBV7-8 . TGTGCCAGCAGCTTAGGAAGGGGGCAAAACACTGAAGCTTTCTTT CASSLGRGQNTEAFF
TRBJ1-1 TRBD1 TRBV16 . TGTGCCAGCAGCCGCCGACAGGGAAACACTGAAGCTTTCTTT CASSRRQGNTEAFF
TRBJ2-6 TRBD2 TRBV4-2 . TGTGCCAGCAGCCAAGTGGGGACTAGCGGGAGTACTGGGGCCAACGTCCTGACTTTC CASSQVGTSGSTGANVLTF
TRBJ1-2 . TRBV6-1 few TGTGCCAGCAGTGAAGGACAGAGAGGAGGCTACACCTTC CASSEGQRGGYTF
TRBJ1-1 TRBD1 TRBV10-3 . TGTGCCATCAGTGATCCCCCGGGTCAGGGGGACACTGAAGCTTTCTTT CAISDPPGQGDTEAFF
TRBJ1-1 TRBD1 TRBV19 . TGTGCCAGTACCCCCCCCGGGACAGGGTGGGGGACTGAAGCTTTCTTT CASTPPGTGWGTEAFF
TRBJ2-5 TRBD2 TRBV5-4 few TGTGCCAGCAGCATCTGGACTAGGGAAAAGACCCAGTACTTC CASSIWTREKTQYF
TRBJ2-7 TRBD1 TRBV2 few TGTGCCAGCAGTATCAGGGACAGGGGGTCCTACGAGCAGTACTTC CASSIRDRGSYEQYF
TRBJ1-1 . TRBV2 . TGTGCCAGCAGTGACCCAGGGAACACTGAAGCTTTCTTT CASSDPGNTEAFF
TRBJ1-2 . TRBV5-6 . TGTGCCAGCAGCTTGGGCGGGGGGAACTATGGCTACACCTTC CASSLGGGNYGYTF
TRBJ1-2 . TRBV18 . TGTGCCAGCTCACCCGGACAGTCTAACTATGGCTACACCTTC CASSPGQSNYGYTF
TRBJ1-4 . TRBV7-2 . TGTGCCAGCAGCTTAGTGAGTGGGGGCGTTGAGGAAAAACTGTTTTTT CASSLVSGGVEEKLFF
TRBJ1-5 . TRBV27 . TGTGCCAGCAGTTTAGACAGAAATCAGCCCCAGCATTTT CASSLDRNQPQHF
TRBJ1-2 TRBD1 TRBV5-4 . TGTGCCAGCAGCCTGCCCACTACAGGGGGTAAGAGTGGCTACACCTTC CASSLPTTGGKSGYTF
TRBJ1-5 . TRBV4-3 . TGCGCCAGCAGCCAAGATGCGGGGGGGTTTGGCAATCAGCCCCAGCATTTT CASSQDAGGFGNQPQHF
TRBJ1-3 TRBD1 TRBV5-8 few TGTGCCAGCAGCCGGGACAGGCAGGGCAACACCATATATTTT CASSRDRQGNTIYF
TRBJ2-1 TRBD1 TRBV7-2 . TGTGCCAGCAGCTCGTTTCTGAGGGGACAGGAGCAGTTCTTC CASSSFLRGQEQFF
TRBJ1-1 . TRBV5-1 few TGCGCCAGCAGCTACAAAACGGGGGGCACTGAAGCTTTCTTT CASSYKTGGTEAFF
TRBJ2-1 . TRBV7-6 few TGTGCCAGCAGCTTAGCGGGAGAATTCGATGAGCAGTTCTTC CASSLAGEFDEQFF
TRBJ2-7 . TRBV18 . TGTGCCAGCTCACAGCAACCAGGGTACGAGCAGTACTTC CASSQQPGYEQYF
TRBJ2-7 TRBD1 TRBV4-1 . TGCGCCAGCAGCCTTCGGACAGGGCGTGACTACGAGCAGTACTTC CASSLRTGRDYEQYF
TRBJ1-2 . TRBV2 . TGTGCCAGCAACCCCGGGGAGGGGCTTGGCTACACCTTC CASNPGEGLGYTF
TRBJ2-3 TRBD2 TRBV15 . TGTGCCACCAGCAGAGTTTCGACTAGCGGAACAGATACGCAGTATTTT CATSRVSTSGTDTQYF
TRBJ2-7 . TRBV2 . TGTGCCAGCGAGCCCTCGACAGGCCTGCTCGGGGAGCAGTACTTC CASEPSTGLLGEQYF
TRBJ1-6 TRBD1 TRBV5-5 . TGTGCCAGCAGCCGGGACAGTGGGAGCTCCTATAATTCACCCCTCCACTTT CASSRDSGSSYNSPLHF
TRBJ2-3 TRBD2 TRBV7-2 . TGTGCCAGCAGCTTAGGGGGACTAGCGGGCCTCACAGATACGCAGTATTTT CASSLGGLAGLTDTQYF
TRBJ2-3 TRBD1 TRBV28 . TGTGCCAGCAGTAAGACAGGGGGGAGGATAGATACGCAGTATTTT CASSKTGGRIDTQYF
TRBJ2-3 TRBD2 TRBV5-1 . TGCGCCAGCAGCAAGACGGGAGGGAGCACAGATACGCAGTATTTT CASSKTGGSTDTQYF
TRBJ2-1 TRBD2 TRBV6-5 once TGTGCCAGCAGGCCGAGACTAGCGTTCTACAATGAGCAGTTCTTC CASRPRLAFYNEQFF
TRBJ2-5 . TRBV7-2 . TGTGCCAGCAGCTTAGGGGCCGCGACCCAGTACTTC CASSLGAATQYF
TRBJ2-7 TRBD2 TRBV7-2 . TGTGCCAGCAGCTCCCGCGGACTAGCGGGGGCCCACGAGCAGTACTTC CASSSRGLAGAHEQYF
TRBJ1-4 . TRBV7-3 . TGTGCCAGCAGCCTAACGCCAGGGCCAGCAAATGAAAAACTGTTTTTT CASSLTPGPANEKLFF
TRBJ1-6 . TRBV11-2 . TGTGCCAGCAGCTTTGGCCAGTATAATTCACCCCTCCACTTT CASSFGQYNSPLHF
TRBJ2-5 . TRBV14 . TGTGCCAGCAGCCAAGATATTGGGTTCCGGACAGCTAAACAAGAGACCCAGTACTTC CASSQDIGFRTAKQETQYF
TRBJ1-5 . TRBV6-5 . TGTGCCAGCAGACCCGCGGGAGTTGGTCAGCCCCAGCATTTT CASRPAGVGQPQHF
TRBJ2-5 TRBD2 TRBV25-1 once TGTGCCAGCAGTGACCGAGGGGCGGGAGTAGGGGAGACCCAGTACTTC CASSDRGAGVGETQYF
TRBJ2-1 . TRBV6-1 . TGTGCCAGCAATTCTCGACAGCCCCTATACAATGAGCAGTTCTTC CASNSRQPLYNEQFF
TRBJ2-7 . TRBV23-1 . TGCGCCAGCAGCCTAAGAGAGAGCGGAATCTACGAGCAGTACTTC CASSLRESGIYEQYF
TRBJ2-7 TRBD1 TRBV6-1 . TGTGCCAGCAGTGCGCGCACAGGGGGCGAGGAGCAGTACTTC CASSARTGGEEQYF
TRBJ2-2 TRBD1 TRBV6-1 . TGTGCCAGCAGTGAACAACAGGGGGCTGGCGGGGAGCTGTTTTTT CASSEQQGAGGELFF
TRBJ2-2 TRBD1 TRBV19 . TGTGCCAGTAGTATCGCCAGGGGGCGGAGGACCGGGGAGCTGTTTTTT CASSIARGRRTGELFF
TRBJ1-1 TRBD1 TRBV7-9 once TGTGCCAGCAGCTTTCCAGGGGGCTGGAGTACTGAAGCTTTCTTT CASSFPGGWSTEAFF
TRBJ1-6 . TRBV27 . TGTGCCAGCAGAGCGGATTTCTATAATTCACCCCTCCACTTT CASRADFYNSPLHF